These 19 T cell receptor beta chains came from one sample sequenced in a study of blood T cell repertoires in COVID-19. Only in-frame clones appear in the TCRdb table, and some are missing; sequencing was by immunoSEQ multiplex PCR. The table includes around 210,000 clones, over 70% detected once. The sequencing sample was made of peripheral blood. The receptors were gathered from a woman in her 70s with acute or convalescent COVID-19.

V and J are TRBV24-1 and TRBJ2-2; no reliable D call. This CDR3 region has 15 residues. CDR1 and CDR2 (germline): KGHDR, SFDVKD. V was cut by 4 bases and J by 6 bases, with 14 bases left in between. CDR3 nucleotides: TGTGCCACCAGTGACCCTCGACAAGTTTCCGGGGAGCTGTTTTTT. Amino acids: CATSDPRQVSGELFF.

This clone appeared a few times. The rearrangement links TRBV14 to TRBJ2-7; 7 bases map to TRBD1. This CDR3 has 14 amino acids. Per germline, CDR1 SGHDN and CDR2 FVKESK. V gave up 0 bases and J gave up 2 bases; unmatched junction bases: 1. The CDR3 DNA follows: TGTGCCAGCAGCCAAGAGAGGGGGCCCTACGAGCAGTACTTC. This gives the protein CASSQERGPYEQYF. Combining the CDR3 with reference TRBV14 and TRBJ2-7 gives the whole variable domain EAGVTQFPSHSVIEKGQTVTLRCDPISGHDNLYWYRRVMGKEIKFLLHFVKESKQDESGMPNNRFLAERTGGTYSTLKVQPAELEDSGVYFCASSQERGPYEQYFGPGTRLTVT.

The chain carries TRBV28 and TRBJ2-3; 8 nucleotides align to TRBD2. V shed 6 bases and J 2 bases; nucleotides not matched to a gene: 7. Germline loops: CDR1 MDHEN, CDR2 SYDVKM. The CDR3 spans 15 residues. The CDR3 here is CASRGSGNPTDTQYF. CDR3 nucleotides: TGTGCCAGCAGGGGTAGCGGGAACCCCACAGATACGCAGTATTTT.

The gene calls are TRBV11-3 and TRBJ2-5; D might be TRBD1 (6 bases). CDR1 and CDR2 from the germline V gene are SGHNT and YENEEA. This CDR3 comprises 15 residues. V was pared by 1 base and J by 5 bases, with 14 bases between. DNA of the CDR3: TGTGCCAGCAGCTTAGGGGCAGGGGTACGGGAGACCCAGTACTTC. Translated: CASSLGAGVRETQYF.

This chain joins TRBV10-3 and TRBJ2-5, with 8 positions matching TRBD2. V lost 5 bases to trimming and J lost 3 bases; unmatched junction nucleotides: 5. The germline V gene has CDR1 ENHRY and CDR2 SYGVKD. CDR3 length: 14 amino acids. In DNA, the CDR3 is TGTGCCATCAGTTACAGCGGGAGCGAAGAGACCCAGTACTTC. Translated, it gives CAISYSGSEETQYF.

The chain links TRBV2 to TRBJ2-2; 10 bases agree with TRBD2. CDR1 is SNHLY, CDR2 FYNNEI, per germline. The CDR3 length is 18 residues. V lost 1 base, J lost 4 bases, and 9 bases stayed unmatched. The CDR3 sequence: CASSEVASGSRGTGELFF. CDR3 DNA sequence: TGTGCCAGCAGTGAAGTTGCTAGCGGGAGTCGGGGCACCGGGGAGCTGTTTTTT.

The gene calls are TRBV3-1 (or the pseudogene TRBV3-2) and TRBJ2-5; D may be TRBD2 (5 bases). Trimming removed 0 bases from V and 7 bases from J, with 9 bases in between. The CDR3 totals 13 residues. Germline V gene data show CDR1 as LGHDT and CDR2 as YNNKEL (reference sequence). This CDR3 is CASSQDERVTQYF. The DNA of the CDR3 is TGTGCCAGCAGCCAAGACGAGAGGGTGACCCAGTACTTC.

CDR3 bases: TGCAGCGTTGCGCTAAACTCCTACAATGAGCAGTTCTTC. This codes for CSVALNSYNEQFF. The V and J genes are TRBV29-1 and TRBJ2-1; D is uncertain. The CDR3 totals 13 residues. Germline lookup yields CDR1 SQVTM and CDR2 ANQGSEA. The ends were cut back, 4 bases at V and 0 bases at J, with 7 bases in the middle.

This sequence joins TRBV4-1 and TRBJ2-7, with 9 bases lining up with TRBD2. In germline, CDR1 is MGHRA, CDR2 YSYEKL. J lost 3 bases, V lost 1 base, and 7 bases had no gene match. The CDR3 spans 16 residues. CDR3 region: CASSQAVLAGIYEQYF. The CDR3 bases are TGCGCCAGCAGCCAAGCCGTGCTAGCGGGAATCTACGAGCAGTACTTC.

This clone was found a few times. V gene TRBV5-1 combines with J gene TRBJ2-1, with no clear D. Germline V gene sequence: CDR1 SGHRS, CDR2 YFSETQ. Trimming left V 0 bases short and J 10 bases short, with 17 bases between. The CDR3 is made up of 15 amino acids. The CDR3 DNA reads as TGCGCCAGCAGCTTGGCCGGTTCTAGTTTAGACGAGCAGTTCTTC. It encodes CASSLAGSSLDEQFF.

V usage is TRBV11-1 and J usage is TRBJ2-7, with 8 bases aligning to TRBD1. The length of the CDR3 is 13 residues. Germline V gives CDR1 SGHAT, CDR2 FQDESV (reference sequence). The V and J ends lost 6 bases and 5 bases, in that order; junction bases with no gene match: 6. The CDR3 nucleotides are TGTGCCAGCAGTTTGGACAGGGTGGACGAGCAGTACTTC. Amino acids: CASSLDRVDEQYF. The entire variable domain, with the rest obtained from reference TRBV11-1 and TRBJ2-7, is as follows: EAEVAQSPRYKITEKSQAVAFWCDPISGHATLYWYRQILGQGPELLVQFQDESVVDDSQLPKDRFSAERLKGVDSTLKIQPAELGDSAMYLCASSLDRVDEQYFGPGTRLTVT.

The chain couples TRBV7-6 to TRBJ1-1; a weak D match, TRBD1 (5 bases). Looked up from germline, CDR1 is SGHVS and CDR2 is FNYEAQ. CDR3 length equals 12 residues. Trimming shortened V by 1 base and J by 8 bases, and 8 bases separated the two germline ends. CDR3 bases: TGTGCCAGCAGCTTAGACCGGGGGGAAGCTTTCTTT. It codes for CASSLDRGEAFF.

The genes are TRBV5-1 and TRBJ2-2; the D gene is possibly TRBD1 (6 bases). This CDR3 has 14 amino acids. CDR1 SGHRS and CDR2 YFSETQ come from the germline V gene. The germline V and J ends were trimmed by 0 bases and 6 bases, with 9 bases remaining between them. The DNA of the CDR3 is TGCGCCAGCAGCTTGGCCAGGGGCGCCGGGGAGCTGTTTTTT. It translates to CASSLARGAGELFF.

This clone was seen once. The V gene is TRBV7-2, the J gene TRBJ2-6, with D hard to call. The CDR3 has 18 amino acids. Trimming took off 5 bases at V and 0 bases at J, with 17 bases between the two ends. CDR1 is SGHTA and CDR2 is FQGNSA in the germline V gene. The CDR3 sequence is CASSPFPPTVSGANVLTF. The DNA of the CDR3 is TGTGCCAGCAGCCCATTTCCTCCTACAGTCTCTGGGGCCAACGTCCTGACTTTC.

This chain uses TRBV9 with TRBJ1-1; 10 bases agree with TRBD1. The V segment lost 0 bases and the J segment 10 bases; nucleotides outside the gene matches: 9. CDR1 is SGDLS and CDR2 is YYNGEE in the germline V gene. The CDR3 loop spans 15 amino acids. As DNA, the CDR3 is TGTGCCAGCAGCGTAGAAGGGACAGGGGTTTCAATAGCTTTCTTT. Its protein is CASSVEGTGVSIAFF.

The CDR3 region is CASIPPGRGETQYF. The DNA for the CDR3 is TGTGCCAGCATTCCCCCGGGCAGGGGAGAGACCCAGTACTTC. The rearrangement uses TRBV6-5 and TRBJ2-5; D perhaps matches TRBD1 (6 bases). Deletions cut 7 bases from V and 4 bases from J, with 16 bases between. CDR1 and CDR2 (germline): MNHEY, SVGAGI. The CDR3 consists of 14 residues.

The genes are TRBV7-9 and TRBJ1-2, with 8 bases aligning to TRBD1. The CDR3 totals 13 residues. Looked up from germline, CDR1 is SEHNR and CDR2 is FQNEAQ (reference sequence). V lost 4 bases to trimming and J lost 7 bases; unmatched junction nucleotides: 5. In DNA, the CDR3 is TGTGCCAGCAGCTCACAGGGGGGAGTTGGCTACACCTTC. The encoded protein is CASSSQGGVGYTF. Full variable domain (outside the CDR3, taken from reference TRBV7-9 and TRBJ1-2): DTGVSQNPRHKITKRGQNVTFRCDPISEHNRLYWYRQTLGQGPEFLTYFQNEAQLEKSRLLSDRFSAERPKGSFSTLEIQRTEQGDSAMYLCASSSQGGVGYTFGSGTRLTVV.

The J gene is TRBJ1-1, the V gene TRBV29-1, with a tentative D call TRBD1 (6 bases). CDR3 length: 14 amino acids. The V gene's germline CDR1 is SQVTM and CDR2 ANQGSEA. Trimming took 7 bases from V and 5 from J, leaving 20 bases between them. The CDR3 DNA reads TGCAGCGCCCAAAGCGGGGGGCTGAGGACTGAAGCTTTCTTT. Amino acids: CSAQSGGLRTEAFF.

The chain joins TRBV28 to TRBJ1-6, with unresolved D. Germline V gene sequence: CDR1 MDHEN, CDR2 SYDVKM. The CDR3 has 14 residues. V was shortened by 2 bases and J by 9 bases, with 11 bases between the two germline ends. The CDR3 region is CASSLGRGSSPLHF. In nucleotides, the CDR3 is TGTGCCAGCAGTTTAGGCAGAGGGAGTTCACCCCTCCACTTT.